The 4 T cell receptor beta chains given below trace back to one sample, sequenced in a study of neurological immune-mediated disorders. TCRdb re-called the 5' RACE reads through MiXCR, storing one row per CDR3 protein. The table records 40,000 to 45,000 distinct CDR3 sequences, about 6.3% of them present only once. Sequenced sample: CD4+ T cells from blood. Every receptor here comes from a woman between 40 and 50 years old in good health.

This clonotype has a count of ten or more. The V call is TRBV20-1, the J call TRBJ2-3; D possibly corresponds to TRBD2 (7 bases). The CDR3 totals 15 residues. Trimming removed 3 bases from V and 4 bases from J, with 17 bases in between. Per germline, CDR1 DFQATT and CDR2 SNEGSKA (reference sequence). The CDR3 DNA reads TGCAGTGCTAGCCGGGGGGCACAGGGTTCAGATACGCAGTATTTT. As protein: CSASRGAQGSDTQYF.

This clonotype has a count of ten or more. This chain joins TRBV20-1 and TRBJ2-7, with TRBD2 identical over 8 bases. This CDR3 contains 12 residues. Germline CDR1 and CDR2: DFQATT and SNEGSKA (reference sequence). The junction had 5 bases not matched to a gene; V was cut back by 8 bases and J by 2 bases. The CDR3 DNA reads as TGCAGTAGACTAGCGCAAACCTACGAGCAGTACTTC. It specifies CSRLAQTYEQYF.

This clonotype was seen at least ten times. This chain links TRBV27 with TRBJ1-1; D is uncertain. This CDR3 has 13 amino acids. Trimming cost V 5 bases and J 4 bases, with 11 bases left between them. Germline values: CDR1 MNHEY, CDR2 SMNVEV (reference sequence). The CDR3 DNA reads as TGTGCCAGCAGTCTTCGGGGATCCACTGAAGCTTTCTTT. This gives the protein CASSLRGSTEAFF.

This clonotype was recorded at least ten times. The chain uses TRBV15 and TRBJ2-7; the match to TRBD2 covers 11 bases. Per germline, CDR1 LNHNV and CDR2 YYDKDF (reference sequence). The J segment lost 5 bases and the V segment lost 0 bases, leaving 3 bases of the junction unmatched. The CDR3 extends over 15 amino acids. Here the CDR3 reads CATSRELAGVNEQYF. DNA for the CDR3: TGTGCCACCAGCAGAGAACTAGCGGGAGTAAACGAGCAGTACTTC.